The 2 T cell receptor beta chains below all came from one sample that was sequenced in a study of T cells expressing NK-cell markers. From its re-call of the 5' RACE reads, TCRdb lists each CDR3 protein once, without DNA. Its listing shows about 460,000 distinct CDR3 sequences. The sequencing sample was made of blood T cells: a sorted CD56 or NKG2C T cell subset, CD4+ or CD8+ T cells, or bulk PBMC T cells (not recorded which). These receptor sequences come from a woman between 45 and 65 years old in good health.

The V and J genes are TRBV5-1 and TRBJ2-7. Germline V gene data show CDR1 as SGHRS and CDR2 as YFSETQ. The length of the CDR3 is 14 residues. The CDR3 loop reads CASSLYQGSSEQYF.

The V gene is TRBV12-3 or TRBV12-4, the J gene TRBJ2-3; TCRdb calls TRBD1, which cannot be checked without DNA. The CDR3 contains 15 residues. The CDR3 reads CASDSGSGLRGTQYF.